This T cell receptor (beta chain) was obtained from a study of T-cell reconstitution after alpha-beta-depleted transplantation in children. TCRbeta library preparation incorporated unique molecular identifiers. In TCRdb, the PCR reads were re-called with MiXCR into one record per CDR3 protein. The sample yields some 500,000 distinct CDR3 sequences, roughly 18% seen once. This clonotype turned up a few times. This specimen consisted of PBMCs from the stem cell graft donor, obtained from the stem cell graft. The source of this sequence is a human donor who donated a stem cell graft to a child with acute lymphoblastic leukemia.

The CDR3 loop is CASSLKGQGVDEQYF. The CDR3 nucleotides are TGTGCCAGCAGCTTAAAAGGACAGGGAGTCGACGAGCAGTACTTC. The chain combines TRBV7-8 with TRBJ2-7, with TRBD1 identical over 8 bases. CDR1 and CDR2 from the germline V gene are SGHVS and FQNEAQ. Trimming cost V 2 bases and J 5 bases; bases outside gene matches: 8. The CDR3 extends over 15 amino acids.